This T cell receptor beta chain was captured in a study of blood T cells in healthy people across ages. Germline V lookup: CDR1 LGHNA, CDR2 YNFKEQ. The CDR3 is made up of 16 amino acids. With 0 bases clipped from V and 4 bases from J, the junction kept 7 bases outside the gene matches. With a J-beta primer mix and a sample-barcoded 5' primer, a second PCR ran about 7 to 11 cycles. In TCRdb, the 5' RACE reads were re-called with MiXCR into one record per CDR3 protein. Of 1 million to 1.2 million distinct CDR3 sequences in the sample, under 40% are singletons; the top ten hold around 13%. The receptor was derived from a man aged 18 to 30 in good health. The V and J genes are TRBV4-2 and TRBJ1-2, with TRBD1 matching over 8 bases. The sequenced material came from blood. The CDR3 sequence is CASSQDRTGRLYGYTF. CDR3 DNA: TGTGCCAGCAGCCAAGACCGGACAGGGAGACTCTATGGCTACACCTTC.